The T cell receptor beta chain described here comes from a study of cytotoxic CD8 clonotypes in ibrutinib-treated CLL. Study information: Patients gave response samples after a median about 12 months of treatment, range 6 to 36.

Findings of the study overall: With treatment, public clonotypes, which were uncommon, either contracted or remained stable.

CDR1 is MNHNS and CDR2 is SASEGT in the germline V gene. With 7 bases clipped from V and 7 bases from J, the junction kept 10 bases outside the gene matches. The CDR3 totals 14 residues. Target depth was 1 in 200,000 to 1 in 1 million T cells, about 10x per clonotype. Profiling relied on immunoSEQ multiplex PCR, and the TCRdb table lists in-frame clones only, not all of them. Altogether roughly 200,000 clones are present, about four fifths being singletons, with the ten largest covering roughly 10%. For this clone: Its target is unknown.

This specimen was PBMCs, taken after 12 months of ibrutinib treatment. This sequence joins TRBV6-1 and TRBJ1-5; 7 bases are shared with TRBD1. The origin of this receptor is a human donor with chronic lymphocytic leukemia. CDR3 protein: CASIDRGGFQPQHF. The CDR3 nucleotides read TGTGCCAGCATTGACCGAGGGGGCTTCCAGCCCCAGCATTTT.